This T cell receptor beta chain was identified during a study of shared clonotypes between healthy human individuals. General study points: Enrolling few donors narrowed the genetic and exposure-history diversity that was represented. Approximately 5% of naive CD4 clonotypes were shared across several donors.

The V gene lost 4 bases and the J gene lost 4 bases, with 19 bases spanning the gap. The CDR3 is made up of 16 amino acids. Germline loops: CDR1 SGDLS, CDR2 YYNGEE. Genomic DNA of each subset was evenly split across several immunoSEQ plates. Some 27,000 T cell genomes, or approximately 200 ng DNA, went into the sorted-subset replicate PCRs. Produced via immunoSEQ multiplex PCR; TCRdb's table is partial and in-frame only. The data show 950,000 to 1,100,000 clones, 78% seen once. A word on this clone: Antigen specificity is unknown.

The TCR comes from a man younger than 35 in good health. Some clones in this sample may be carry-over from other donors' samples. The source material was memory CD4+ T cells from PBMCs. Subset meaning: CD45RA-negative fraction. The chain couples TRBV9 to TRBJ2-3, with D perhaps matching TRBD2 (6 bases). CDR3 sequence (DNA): TGTGCCAGCAGCCCCCGCGGGGCGGGAATATCAGATACGCAGTATTTT. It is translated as CASSPRGAGISDTQYF.